This TCR beta chain was identified during a study of low-dose radiotherapy and immunotherapy resistance in tumors. Study summary: The regimen for patients comprised intravenous nivolumab 240 mg every two weeks plus intravenous ipilimumab 1 mg/kg every six weeks.

Regarding time point: before trial treatment. This CDR3 spans 13 amino acids. Germline V gives CDR1 LGHNA, CDR2 YSLEER. The V end lost 2 bases, the J end lost 5 bases, and 7 bases lay between the germline ends. Priming of first-strand cDNA relied on TRAV- and TRBV-specific primers (covering alpha and beta chains). It was with a constant-region primer and a V-primer adapter that TCRs were amplified over roughly 19 PCR cycles. A single record per CDR3 protein comes from TCRdb applying MiXCR to the reads. The sample shows around 99,000 distinct CDR3 sequences, under 10% of them seen only once. This clonotype has a count of ten or more.

This sample comprised PBMCs, obtained before treatment. The rearrangement uses TRBV4-3 and TRBJ1-5; D is uncertain. The sequence derives from a male donor with prostate cancer. The CDR3 protein is CASSQSRYQPQHF. CDR3 DNA sequence: TGCGCCAGCAGCCAAAGCCGCTATCAGCCCCAGCATTTT.